The 29 T cell receptor beta chains below come from one sample, sequenced in a study of T cells after somatic rescue of genetic block. Here immunoSEQ multiplex PCR was the method, and the copy in TCRdb shows in-frame clones only, minus some. In the table there are 55,000 or so clones, 90% to 97% of which are singletons. Sequences were obtained from peripheral blood mononuclear cells (PBMCs). All receptors come from a child under two years old.

This chain links TRBV10-3 with TRBJ2-3; 10 nucleotides align to TRBD1. Germline V lookup: CDR1 ENHRY, CDR2 SYGVKD. The CDR3 length is 16 residues. V was pared by 0 bases and J by 1 base, with 1 base of the junction left unmatched. CDR3 bases: TGTGCCATCAGTGAGTCCGGGACAGGGGGCACAGATACGCAGTATTTT. This encodes CAISESGTGGTDTQYF.

This chain links TRBV19 with TRBJ1-1, with D perhaps matching TRBD1 (5 bases). This CDR3 region has 12 residues. The V end was cut by 7 bases, the J end by 3 bases, with 9 bases between. Germline V gene data show CDR1 as LNHDA and CDR2 as SQIVND (reference sequence). In nucleotides, the CDR3 is TGTGCCAGTACGGGGGGATACACTGAAGCTTTCTTT. This gives the protein CASTGGYTEAFF.

The chain is built from TRBV28 and TRBJ2-7; TRBD1 agrees at 7 bases. V trimming: 5 bases; J trimming: 1 base; junction bases outside the gene matches: 5. Germline lookup yields CDR1 MDHEN and CDR2 SYDVKM. This CDR3 contains 14 residues. CDR3 amino acids: CASSDPTGSYEQYF. In nucleotides, the CDR3 is TGTGCCAGCAGTGATCCGACAGGGTCCTACGAGCAGTACTTC.

V is TRBV27 and J is TRBJ2-7; 7 nucleotides line up with TRBD2. The CDR3 sequence is 15 residues long. After removal of 0 bases from V and 6 bases from J, the junction contained 8 bases not matched to a gene. Germline V gene lookup returns CDR1 MNHEY and CDR2 SMNVEV (reference sequence). The CDR3 sequence: CASSLSMGGGTEQYF. The DNA of the CDR3 is TGTGCCAGCAGTTTATCGATGGGGGGAGGGACCGAGCAGTACTTC.

V and J are TRBV5-8 and TRBJ2-2, with D tentatively TRBD1 or TRBD2 (5 bases each). The CDR3 length is 15 residues. Germline assignment: CDR1 SGHTS and CDR2 YDEGEE. V lost 0 bases to trimming and J lost 2 bases, with 8 bases between them. This CDR3 is CASSLEGSNTGELFF. The DNA for the CDR3 is TGTGCCAGCAGCTTGGAGGGGAGTAACACCGGGGAGCTGTTTTTT. The complete variable domain, with remaining parts taken from reference TRBV5-8 and TRBJ2-2, reads EAGVTQSPTHLIKTRGQQATLRCSPISGHTSVYWYQQALGLGLQFLLWYDEGEERNRGNFPPRFSGRQFPNYSSELNVNALELEDSALYLCASSLEGSNTGELFFGEGSRLTVL.

This sequence joins TRBV27 and TRBJ1-6, with D possibly TRBD1 on 5 matching bases. Looked up from germline, CDR1 is MNHEY and CDR2 is SMNVEV (reference sequence). The CDR3 runs 15 residues. With 3 bases removed from V and 12 bases from J, the gap between germline ends came to 18 bases. CDR3 DNA sequence: TGTGCCAGCAGTTTCGTCCGAGCCTCAAGGGGACCCCTCCACTTT. Translated, it gives CASSFVRASRGPLHF.

The V and J genes are TRBV7-9 and TRBJ2-3, with D maybe TRBD1 (5 bases). The CDR3 has 15 residues. Germline-derived CDR1 and CDR2 are SEHNR and FQNEAQ (reference sequence). V was trimmed by 4 bases and J by 0 bases, leaving 11 bases between them. The CDR3: CASSSSQDSTDTQYF. The CDR3 DNA reads TGTGCCAGCAGCTCATCACAGGATAGCACAGATACGCAGTATTTT.

This rearrangement joins TRBV6-5 to TRBJ1-6; D uncertain. Trimming pared 5 bases from V and 0 bases from J, leaving 8 bases between. The germline gives CDR1 MNHEY, CDR2 SVGAGI. The CDR3 consists of 15 residues. CDR3 amino acids: CASSAPSSYNSPLHF. CDR3 coding DNA: TGTGCCAGCAGTGCCCCGAGCTCCTATAATTCACCCCTCCACTTT.

The rearrangement uses TRBV18 and TRBJ2-2, with TRBD1 matching 9 bases. The germline V gene encodes CDR1 KGHSH and CDR2 LQKENI. CDR3 size: 15 residues. Trimming removed 2 bases from V and 10 bases from J; junction bases left unmatched: 8. The CDR3 sequence is CASSPTGQGYAELFF. Written as DNA, the CDR3 is TGTGCCAGCTCACCAACAGGACAGGGGTATGCGGAGCTGTTTTTT.

J is TRBJ2-1 and V is TRBV18, with 11 bases that match TRBD2. CDR3 length: 15 residues. Germline assignment: CDR1 KGHSH and CDR2 LQKENI. The junction had 1 base not matched to a gene; V was cut back by 4 bases and J by 2 bases. The CDR3 coding sequence is TGTGCCAGCTCACTAGCGGGAGGGCCCTACAATGAGCAGTTCTTC. It codes for CASSLAGGPYNEQFF.

The V and J genes are TRBV29-1 and TRBJ1-2, with a weak D call TRBD1 (6 bases). The CDR3 contains 11 residues. The V end was cut by 4 bases, the J end by 4 bases, with 7 bases between. Germline CDR1 reads SQVTM; CDR2 reads ANQGSEA. CDR3 DNA: TGCAGCGTTGGCAGGGGCTATGGCTACACCTTC. Translating it yields CSVGRGYGYTF.

The chain joins TRBV5-1 to TRBJ2-7; TRBD1 matches at 9 bases. In germline, CDR1 is SGHRS, CDR2 YFSETQ. V was clipped by 1 base and J by 3 bases; unmatched bases: 5. The CDR3 is made up of 15 amino acids. CDR3: CASSLPGQGRYEQYF. The CDR3 DNA follows: TGCGCCAGCAGCTTGCCGGGACAGGGACGCTACGAGCAGTACTTC.

The rearrangement joins TRBV7-9 to TRBJ2-3; perhaps TRBD1 as D (5 bases). Looked up from germline, CDR1 is SEHNR and CDR2 is FQNEAQ (reference sequence). The CDR3 covers 16 residues. Trimming left V 2 bases short and J 4 bases short, with 16 bases between. The CDR3 DNA follows: TGTGCCAGCAGCTTAAACCGTGGGGCAGTGGCAGATACGCAGTATTTT. This gives the protein CASSLNRGAVADTQYF.

The J gene is TRBJ2-1, the V gene TRBV4-3; a possible D gene is TRBD2 (5 bases). Trimming removed 1 base at V and 7 bases at J, with 14 bases between. This CDR3 is 15 amino acids long. Germline CDR1 and CDR2: LGHNA and YSLEER. DNA of the CDR3: TGCGCCAGCAGCCAAGGAGTAGCGATAGGTAATGAGCAGTTCTTC. Translating it yields CASSQGVAIGNEQFF.

This clone was found once. The chain employs TRBV5-6 and TRBJ2-7; 7 bases align to TRBD2. CDR1 is SGHDT, CDR2 YYEEEE, per germline. The V and J ends lost 6 bases and 0 bases, in that order; junction bases with no gene match: 6. The length of the CDR3 is 14 residues. The CDR3 DNA is TGTGCCAGCAATATAGCGGGCAACTCCTACGAGCAGTACTTC. Encoded protein: CASNIAGNSYEQYF.

This sequence joins TRBV28 and TRBJ1-1; D might be TRBD1 (5 bases). Looked up from germline, CDR1 is MDHEN and CDR2 is SYDVKM. Trimming cost V 7 bases and J 7 bases, with 13 bases left between them. The CDR3 is 12 residues long. The CDR3 reads CASTRDGLEAFF. The CDR3 DNA is TGTGCCAGCACCCGGGACGGACTTGAAGCTTTCTTT.

The chain carries TRBV27 and TRBJ2-7, with 7 positions matching TRBD1. V lost 2 bases, J lost 5 bases, and 9 bases stayed unmatched. Germline V gives CDR1 MNHEY, CDR2 SMNVEV (reference sequence). The CDR3 covers 15 residues. For the CDR3, the DNA is TGTGCCAGCAGTTTAATGGCGACAGGGATAAACGAGCAGTACTTC. It codes for CASSLMATGINEQYF.

The chain combines TRBV9 with TRBJ2-7; TRBD1 matches 11 bases. J lost 4 bases, V lost 4 bases, and 7 bases had no gene match. The CDR3 has 15 amino acids. CDR1 is SGDLS and CDR2 is YYNGEE in the germline V gene. CDR3 in DNA: TGTGCCAGCAGCCGTTCCGGGACAGGGGGATACGAGCAGTACTTC. Its protein is CASSRSGTGGYEQYF.

The genes are TRBV28 and TRBJ2-5; TRBD1 agrees at 9 bases. The J call may not be correct, given that the DNA end is closer to TRBJ2-7. There are 11 residues in the CDR3. From germline, CDR1 is MDHEN and CDR2 SYDVKM. The CDR3 DNA follows: TGTGCCAGCAGGACAGGGGGCGAGCAGTACTTC. It yields the protein CASRTGGEQYF.

The rearrangement links TRBV19 to TRBJ2-7, with 9 nucleotides matching TRBD2. The length of the CDR3 is 16 residues. Germline assignment: CDR1 LNHDA and CDR2 SQIVND (reference sequence). Unmatched junction bases numbered 15, after V lost 5 bases and J lost 7 bases. The CDR3 spells CASSLSSGRSRREQYF. CDR3 nucleotide sequence: TGTGCCAGTAGTTTGAGCAGCGGGAGGTCCCGTCGGGAGCAGTACTTC.

This chain connects TRBV6-7 to TRBJ1-1; the match to TRBD1 covers 7 bases. TRBV6-7 is an open reading frame whose function is uncertain. Trimming removed 0 bases from V and 7 bases from J; junction bases left unmatched: 8. CDR3 length equals 15 residues. The CDR3 region has the DNA TGTGCCAGCAGTTACTCCGGACAGGAAGTGGGTGAAGCTTTCTTT. Amino acids: CASSYSGQEVGEAFF.

V usage is TRBV5-1 and J usage is TRBJ1-1; D remains unclear. Germline CDR1 reads SGHRS; CDR2 reads YFSETQ. V lost 4 bases, J lost 8 bases, and 30 bases lay in between. CDR3 length: 18 residues. CDR3 bases: TGCGCCAGCAGCCAGGACTCTTTTTGGCCCCCTTCCATGGCCGAAGCTTTCTTT. This translates into CASSQDSFWPPSMAEAFF.

V and J are TRBV9 and TRBJ2-2, with no clear D. Trimming left V 2 bases short and J 1 base short, with 9 bases between. The CDR3 is made up of 15 amino acids. Germline CDR1 is SGDLS and CDR2 is YYNGEE. In DNA, the CDR3 is TGTGCCAGCAGCGTCCAATACAGGAACACCGGGGAGCTGTTTTTT. The encoded protein is CASSVQYRNTGELFF.

As to this clone: This sample includes further DNA sequences coding for the same CDR3. The chain combines TRBV18 with TRBJ2-7, with unresolved D. The CDR3 length is 13 residues. The V and J ends lost 1 base and 1 base respectively, with 5 bases between them. Germline-derived CDR1 and CDR2 are KGHSH and LQKENI. CDR3 nucleotide sequence: TGTGCCAGCTCACCACAGGGATCCTACGAGCAGTACTTC. Protein sequence: CASSPQGSYEQYF.

This rearrangement joins TRBV28 to TRBJ1-5; 8 bases line up with TRBD1. V gave up 5 bases and J gave up 3 bases; unmatched junction bases: 6. The CDR3 is 15 residues long. The germline CDR1 and CDR2 sequences are MDHEN and SYDVKM. CDR3 sequence (DNA): TGTGCCAGCAGTCTCAGGGGGCTTATCAATCAGCCCCAGCATTTT. As protein: CASSLRGLINQPQHF.

The J gene is TRBJ2-1, the V gene TRBV11-3; D possibly corresponds to TRBD2 (5 bases). The germline CDR1 and CDR2 sequences are SGHNT and YENEEA. Trimming pared 6 bases from V and 11 bases from J, leaving 17 bases between. CDR3 length: 13 residues. The CDR3 region is CASSWRADVKQFF. The DNA for the CDR3 is TGTGCCAGCAGTTGGCGAGCGGACGTAAAGCAGTTCTTC.

This chain joins TRBV7-9 and TRBJ1-2; D unclear. CDR3 length: 13 amino acids. Germline V gene data show CDR1 as SEHNR and CDR2 as FQNEAQ (reference sequence). V was shortened by 3 bases and J by 2 bases, with 7 bases between the two germline ends. The CDR3, as DNA: TGTGCCAGCAGCTTTGGATCCAACTATGGCTACACCTTC. This codes for CASSFGSNYGYTF.

This chain connects TRBV4-3 to TRBJ1-4; TRBD1 agrees at 10 bases. The germline CDR1 and CDR2 sequences are LGHNA and YSLEER. Trimming cost V 3 bases and J 4 bases; bases outside gene matches: 5. The CDR3 spans 16 residues. In DNA, the CDR3 is TGCGCCAGCAGCCAGGACAGGGGGGCCCTTAATGAAAAACTGTTTTTT. Its translation: CASSQDRGALNEKLFF.

The V gene is TRBV7-2, the J gene TRBJ2-7; D possibly corresponds to TRBD1 (6 bases). CDR1 is SGHTA and CDR2 is FQGNSA in the germline V gene. The CDR3 runs to 12 residues. The V gene lost 1 base and the J gene lost 6 bases, with 7 bases spanning the gap. This CDR3 reads CASSLGGREQYF. In DNA, the CDR3 is TGTGCCAGCAGCTTAGGGGGGCGCGAGCAGTACTTC. Complete variable domain (other parts from reference TRBV7-2 and TRBJ2-7): GAGVSQSPSNKVTEKGKDVELRCDPISGHTALYWYRQSLGQGLEFLIYFQGNSAPDKSGLPSDRFSAERTGGSVSTLTIQRTQQEDSAVYLCASSLGGREQYFGPGTRLTVT.